This TCR beta chain originates from a study of T cell changes during pregnancy in multiple sclerosis. V was trimmed by 6 bases and J by 1 base, leaving 12 bases between them. This CDR3 is built from 14 residues. Germline V CDR1 and CDR2: MNHEY, SMNVEV (reference sequence). Generated by immunoSEQ multiplex PCR, the TCRdb table keeps only in-frame clones and is missing some. The table shows 45,000 or so clones, with about 88% occurring only once. The sequencing here drew on CD8+ T cells from peripheral blood mononuclear cells, taken after pregnancy. This chain uses TRBV27 with TRBJ1-2; D might be TRBD1 (6 bases). This TCR was recovered from a female donor in good health, enrolled as a control in a pregnancy study. Here the CDR3 DNA reads TGTGCCAGCAGCCACGGACAGCTTAACTATGGCTACACCTTC. Protein: CASSHGQLNYGYTF.